The source of this T cell receptor (beta chain) is a study of post-analysis software for immune sequencing data. For the study at large: The disease courses covered relapsing-remitting, secondary progressive and progressive-relapsing multiple sclerosis.

Carried by the TCR beta cDNA libraries were unique molecular identifiers. TCRdb called the PCR reads again in MiXCR, with one record for every CDR3 protein. The sample includes approximately 730,000 distinct CDR3 sequences, about 27% seen only once; the top ten take under 0.7%. For this clonotype: Its cognate antigen is unknown.

Study outcomes and limitations: About five TRBV segments occurring more often in patients than controls included TRBV5-6, TRBV5-1 and TRBV20-1.

This CDR3 contains 13 residues. CDR1 is DFQATT and CDR2 is SNEGSKA in the germline V gene (reference sequence). Trimming shortened V by 7 bases and J by 0 bases, and 11 bases separated the two germline ends. This chain links TRBV20-1 with TRBJ2-3; D ambiguous. This clonotype originated in a girl between 10 and 17 years old with multiple sclerosis. The specimen sequenced was blood. CDR3 amino acids: CSGRPTSTDTQYF. For the CDR3, the DNA is TGCAGTGGCCGACCCACTAGCACAGATACGCAGTATTTT.